One sample yielded the 29 T cell receptor beta chains listed below, sequenced in a study of PD-L1 blockade in urothelial cancer. Time point specified: pretreatment peripheral blood. Produced via immunoSEQ multiplex PCR; TCRdb's table is partial and in-frame only. The repertoire consists of roughly 100,000 clones, with around 90% occurring once and the leading ten covering about 0.89%. Here the sequenced sample was PBMCs, taken around atezolizumab (anti-PD-L1) treatment. The receptors were gathered from a woman older than 75 with urothelial cancer.

This clone was picked up one time. This chain joins TRBV4-2 and TRBJ2-7; perhaps TRBD2 as D (5 bases). There are 15 residues in the CDR3. Per the germline V gene, CDR1 is LGHNA and CDR2 is YNFKEQ. Trimming shortened V by 2 bases and J by 3 bases, and 14 bases separated the two germline ends. CDR3 residues: CASSQLNDGNYEQYF. The CDR3 DNA reads as TGTGCCAGCAGCCAACTGAACGACGGGAACTACGAGCAGTACTTC.

The chain recombines TRBV5-4 with TRBJ2-7, with 8 bases lining up with TRBD2. The germline gives CDR1 SGHNT, CDR2 YYREEE (reference sequence). This CDR3 has 14 residues. J gave up 6 bases and V 0 bases, and 5 bases lay outside the gene matches. The CDR3 loop is CASSLAAGGSEQYF. CDR3 bases: TGTGCCAGCAGCTTGGCGGCGGGAGGAAGCGAGCAGTACTTC.

The CDR3 reads CASSGQFYEQYF. As DNA, the CDR3 is TGTGCCAGCAGTGGGCAGTTCTACGAGCAGTACTTC. V and J are TRBV6-1 and TRBJ2-7; D remains unclear. Germline assignment: CDR1 MNHNS and CDR2 SASEGT. Trimming cost V 4 bases and J 3 bases, with 7 bases left between them. The CDR3 is 12 residues long.

V usage is TRBV6-1 and J usage is TRBJ2-7; D not resolved. CDR1 and CDR2 from the germline V gene are MNHNS and SASEGT. This CDR3 has 16 residues. Trimming pared 1 base from V and 3 bases from J, leaving 16 bases between. CDR3 bases: TGTGCCAGCAGTGAAGGACTCGGCCCAACCCTCTACGAGCAGTACTTC. As protein: CASSEGLGPTLYEQYF.

The V gene is TRBV2, the J gene TRBJ1-1, with 8 bases fitting TRBD1. Per germline, CDR1 SNHLY and CDR2 FYNNEI. The V segment lost 3 bases and the J segment 3 bases; nucleotides outside the gene matches: 6. The CDR3 length is 15 residues. The CDR3 coding sequence is TGTGCCAGCAGTGACCAGGGGGCATTGGACACTGAAGCTTTCTTT. Protein: CASSDQGALDTEAFF.

Only one count was recorded for this clone. The chain is built from TRBV2 and TRBJ1-3; unclear D gene. From germline, CDR1 is SNHLY and CDR2 FYNNEI. V lost 7 bases and J 0 bases, leaving 10 bases between the germline ends. The CDR3 consists of 14 residues. The CDR3 DNA reads TGTGCCAGCAATGTCCTCCTCTCTGGAAACACCATATATTTT. Its translation: CASNVLLSGNTIYF.

This chain uses TRBV5-1 with TRBJ2-5; 9 bases are a match to TRBD1. J lost 5 bases, V lost 5 bases, and 4 bases had no gene match. CDR3 length equals 13 residues. The germline V gene has CDR1 SGHRS and CDR2 YFSETQ. The CDR3 sequence: CASSSGTGETQYF. CDR3 DNA sequence: TGCGCCAGCAGTTCCGGGACAGGGGAGACCCAGTACTTC.

V usage is TRBV5-1 and J usage is TRBJ2-7; 13 bases fit TRBD2. V shed 7 bases, J shed 6 bases, and the junction held 10 bases outside the gene matches. This CDR3 comprises 15 residues. Germline V gene lookup returns CDR1 SGHRS and CDR2 YFSETQ. CDR3 sequence reads: CASFESTSGRAEQYF. Written as DNA, the CDR3 is TGCGCCAGCTTCGAGTCCACTAGCGGGAGGGCCGAGCAGTACTTC.

The chain uses TRBV9 and TRBJ2-5; 10 bases line up with TRBD2. CDR1 and CDR2 (germline): SGDLS, YYNGEE. V was pared by 0 bases and J by 4 bases, with 0 bases of the junction left unmatched. The CDR3 totals 14 residues. The CDR3, as DNA: TGTGCCAGCAGCGTAGGGACTAGCGGAGAGACCCAGTACTTC. The encoded protein is CASSVGTSGETQYF.

The chain employs TRBV5-1 and TRBJ2-3; 12 bases agree with TRBD2. The V gene's germline CDR1 is SGHRS and CDR2 YFSETQ. The CDR3 extends over 14 amino acids. The trim removed 4 bases at V and 7 bases at J, leaving 4 bases unmatched. The CDR3 DNA reads as TGCGCCAGCAGCCTGACTAGCGGGAGCCATACGCAGTATTTT. Its translation: CASSLTSGSHTQYF. Complete variable domain (other parts from reference TRBV5-1 and TRBJ2-3): KAGVTQTPRYLIKTRGQQVTLSCSPISGHRSVSWYQQTPGQGLQFLFEYFSETQRNKGNFPGRFSGRQFSNSRSEMNVSTLELGDSALYLCASSLTSGSHTQYFGPGTRLTVL.

V gene TRBV28 combines with J gene TRBJ1-4; tentative D call: TRBD1 (5 bases). This CDR3 has 13 residues. Germline assignment: CDR1 MDHEN and CDR2 SYDVKM. With 2 bases removed from V and 7 bases from J, the gap between germline ends came to 8 bases. CDR3 sequence (DNA): TGTGCCAGCAGTTTACAGGGCGGTGAAAAACTGTTTTTT. Translating it yields CASSLQGGEKLFF.

The chain links TRBV5-4 to TRBJ1-4; a possible D gene is TRBD1 (6 bases). The CDR3 contains 14 residues. In germline, CDR1 is SGHNT, CDR2 YYREEE (reference sequence). The V end was cut by 2 bases, the J end by 7 bases, with 12 bases between. CDR3 coding DNA: TGTGCCAGCAGCTTTGGAACCAGGGGTGAAAAACTGTTTTTT. It is translated as CASSFGTRGEKLFF.

The gene calls are TRBV28 and TRBJ2-1, with TRBD2 matching 8 bases. Germline CDR1 MDHEN, CDR2 SYDVKM. J lost 10 bases, V lost 6 bases, and 11 bases had no gene match. There are 14 residues in the CDR3. The DNA for the CDR3 is TGTGCCAGCAGGCAGCCCCCCTCTAGCGGGGAGCAGTTCTTC. Translated: CASRQPPSSGEQFF.

DNA of the CDR3: TGTGCCAGCAGCTCATACGGGGGGTCCGGGGCCAACGTCCTGACTTTC. Translation gives CASSSYGGSGANVLTF. The chain is built from TRBV9 and TRBJ2-6; TRBD2 agrees at 7 bases. V shed 4 bases and J 4 bases; nucleotides not matched to a gene: 8. There are 16 residues in the CDR3. Germline V gene sequence: CDR1 SGDLS, CDR2 YYNGEE.

This chain uses TRBV19 with TRBJ2-1; D remains ambiguous. With 3 bases removed from V and 7 bases from J, the gap between germline ends came to 4 bases. CDR1 and CDR2 from the germline V gene are LNHDA and SQIVND (reference sequence). The length of the CDR3 is 11 residues. CDR3 sequence: CASSMRNEQFF. CDR3 nucleotides: TGTGCCAGTAGTATGCGGAATGAGCAGTTCTTC.

The genes are TRBV7-8 and TRBJ2-1; 13 nucleotides agree with TRBD2. The CDR3 is 19 residues long. V was pared by 7 bases and J by 5 bases, with 17 bases of the junction left unmatched. Germline CDR1 SGHVS, CDR2 FQNEAQ. The CDR3 is CASTGSPGLAGLFDNEQFF. CDR3 bases: TGTGCCAGCACGGGGAGCCCGGGACTAGCGGGATTATTCGACAATGAGCAGTTCTTC.

The V call is TRBV7-2, the J call TRBJ1-2; D gene unclear. V was trimmed by 0 bases and J by 4 bases, leaving 15 bases between them. Germline V gives CDR1 SGHTA, CDR2 FQGNSA. The CDR3 consists of 16 residues. Here the CDR3 DNA reads TGTGCCAGCAGCTTAGCGCTGTTTGGTGAGGTCTATGGCTACACCTTC. Translation: CASSLALFGEVYGYTF.

The V gene is TRBV9, the J gene TRBJ2-3; 10 bases align to TRBD2. Per germline, CDR1 SGDLS and CDR2 YYNGEE. Trimming removed 0 bases from V and 2 bases from J; junction bases left unmatched: 3. CDR3 length equals 16 residues. This chain's CDR3 is CASSVVTSGITDTQYF. The CDR3 nucleotides read TGTGCCAGCAGCGTAGTAACTAGCGGGATCACAGATACGCAGTATTTT.

This clone has more than one count but fewer than ten. This chain links TRBV10-2 with TRBJ1-2; D may be TRBD1 (6 bases). The CDR3 consists of 15 residues. The germline V and J ends were trimmed by 2 bases and 0 bases, with 10 bases remaining between them. Germline V gene sequence: CDR1 WSHSY, CDR2 SAAADI. CDR3 loop: CASSEGHRANYGYTF. In DNA, the CDR3 is TGCGCCAGCAGTGAGGGTCACAGGGCTAACTATGGCTACACCTTC.

This clone was counted only a few times. This sequence joins TRBV7-8 and TRBJ1-1; D remains unclear. V lost 0 bases and J lost 0, with 14 bases in between. Per the germline V gene, CDR1 is SGHVS and CDR2 is FQNEAQ. CDR3 length equals 17 residues. This chain's CDR3 is CASSLAVPGSLNTEAFF. The DNA of the CDR3 is TGTGCCAGCAGCTTAGCGGTCCCAGGCAGTTTGAACACTGAAGCTTTCTTT.

The V and J genes are TRBV9 and TRBJ2-5; the match to TRBD2 covers 11 bases. Trimming took 5 bases from V and 5 from J; bases not matched to a gene: 5. The CDR3 sequence is 14 residues long. Germline V gene data show CDR1 as SGDLS and CDR2 as YYNGEE. The CDR3 DNA follows: TGTGCCAGCAGTTATTCTAGCGGGAGGGAGACCCAGTACTTC. Translating it yields CASSYSSGRETQYF. Together with reference TRBV9 and TRBJ2-5, the CDR3 gives the full variable domain: DSGVTQTPKHLITATGQRVTLRCSPRSGDLSVYWYQQSLDQGLQFLIQYYNGEERAKGNILERFSAQQFPDLHSELNLSSLELGDSALYFCASSYSSGRETQYFGPGTRLLVL.

The chain has TRBV6-5 and TRBJ1-2, with D possibly TRBD1 on 5 matching bases. The germline gives CDR1 MNHEY, CDR2 SVGAGI. Trimming left V 6 bases short and J 3 bases short, with 14 bases between. There are 14 residues in the CDR3. The CDR3 is CASSHLSTDYGYTF. DNA for the CDR3: TGTGCCAGCAGCCACTTGTCGACAGACTATGGCTACACCTTC.

The chain carries TRBV11-1 and TRBJ2-7, with 9 bases that match TRBD2. Trimming took 2 bases from V and 6 from J; bases not matched to a gene: 8. CDR1 is SGHAT, CDR2 FQDESV, per germline (reference sequence). This CDR3 is 15 amino acids long. DNA of the CDR3: TGTGCCAGCAGCTTAAAGGCGGGAGGGCCGGGCGAGCAGTACTTC. This encodes CASSLKAGGPGEQYF.

V is TRBV5-1 and J is TRBJ2-5; D call uncertain. Germline lookup yields CDR1 SGHRS and CDR2 YFSETQ. CDR3 length: 15 amino acids. Trimming shortened V by 4 bases and J by 5 bases, and 18 bases separated the two germline ends. CDR3: CASSLAGHPEETQYF. The CDR3 DNA reads TGCGCCAGCAGCCTGGCTGGTCACCCGGAGGAGACCCAGTACTTC.

This chain connects TRBV10-3 to TRBJ2-7; 8 nucleotides agree with TRBD2. The germline CDR1 and CDR2 sequences are ENHRY and SYGVKD. The V segment lost 11 bases and the J segment 7 bases; nucleotides outside the gene matches: 13. The CDR3 contains 13 residues. The CDR3 region has the DNA TGTGCCCATCGGCGGGAGGCCGGCGGGGAGCAGTACTTC. This sequence encodes CAHRREAGGEQYF.

This chain joins TRBV7-2 and TRBJ2-2; 14 bases map to TRBD2. CDR3 length equals 18 residues. CDR1 and CDR2 (germline): SGHTA, FQGNSA. V dropped 3 bases and J dropped 4; count of bases not matched to a gene: 7. The CDR3: CASSLRLAGGPVTGELFF. The CDR3 DNA reads TGTGCCAGCAGCTTGAGACTAGCGGGAGGGCCGGTCACCGGGGAGCTGTTTTTT.

The J gene is TRBJ2-4, the V gene TRBV7-3, with 7 bases aligning to TRBD2. Germline trimming cut 6 bases from V and 1 base from J; bases unmatched to any gene: 9. The CDR3 contains 16 residues. The germline CDR1 and CDR2 sequences are SGHTA and FQGTGA. The CDR3 bases are TGTGCCAGCAGTCCAACCTCTAGCGGCGCCAAAAACATTCAGTACTTC. Translated, it gives CASSPTSSGAKNIQYF.

The chain joins TRBV29-1 to TRBJ1-3, with TRBD1 identical over 7 bases. Germline assignment: CDR1 SQVTM and CDR2 ANQGSEA. Trimming at V came to 6 bases and at J to 1 base, leaving 6 bases not matched to a gene. The CDR3 loop spans 14 amino acids. CDR3 sequence: CSVAGTESGNTIYF. The CDR3 DNA sequence: TGCAGCGTAGCCGGGACAGAGTCTGGAAACACCATATATTTT. Variable domain in full (rest from reference TRBV29-1 and TRBJ1-3): SAVISQKPSRDICQRGTSLTIQCQVDSQVTMMFWYRQQPGQSLTLIATANQGSEATYESGFVIDKFPISRPNLTFSTLTVSNMSPEDSSIYLCSVAGTESGNTIYFGEGSWLTVV.

This chain uses TRBV2 with TRBJ1-5; TRBD1 is a possible D gene (6 bases). Trimming cost V 1 base and J 7 bases, with 14 bases left between them. The CDR3 runs to 15 residues. Germline-derived CDR1 and CDR2 are SNHLY and FYNNEI. The CDR3 sequence is CASSEGAGARQPQHF. Written as DNA, the CDR3 is TGTGCCAGCAGTGAAGGGGCGGGGGCCCGGCAGCCCCAGCATTTT.